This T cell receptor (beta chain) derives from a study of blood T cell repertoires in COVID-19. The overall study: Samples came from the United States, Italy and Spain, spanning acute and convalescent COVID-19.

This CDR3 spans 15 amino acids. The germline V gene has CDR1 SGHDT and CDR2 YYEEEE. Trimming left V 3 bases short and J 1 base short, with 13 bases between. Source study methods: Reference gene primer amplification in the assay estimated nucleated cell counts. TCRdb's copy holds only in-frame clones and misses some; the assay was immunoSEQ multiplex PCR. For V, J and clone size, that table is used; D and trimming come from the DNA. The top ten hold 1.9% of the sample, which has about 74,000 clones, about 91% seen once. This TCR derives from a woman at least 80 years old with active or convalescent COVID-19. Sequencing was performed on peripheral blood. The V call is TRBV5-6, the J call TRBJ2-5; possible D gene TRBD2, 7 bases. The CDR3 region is CASSSSGTFQETQYF. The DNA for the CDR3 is TGTGCCAGCAGCTCGAGCGGGACATTCCAAGAGACCCAGTACTTC.